Given below is one TCR beta chain in context. This sample is part of a study of cytomegalovirus exposure and HLA in healthy donors. Amplification used 60 Vbeta primers and 13 Jbeta primers. Assay used: immunoSEQ multiplex PCR; TCRdb lists only in-frame clones, some missing. The sample records around 190,000 clones, 65% to 80% being singletons. Germline V gene lookup returns CDR1 SGHRS and CDR2 YFSETQ. The length of the CDR3 is 13 residues. Trimming left V 0 bases short and J 3 bases short, with 6 bases between. The clonotype comes from a middle-aged woman in good health and CMV-seronegative. The rearrangement links TRBV5-1 to TRBJ1-2; no clear D gene. The sample consisted of PBMCs. CDR3 amino acids: CASSLEADYGYTF. CDR3 in DNA: TGCGCCAGCAGCTTGGAAGCCGACTATGGCTACACCTTC. The full variable domain, its missing parts supplied by reference TRBV5-1 and TRBJ1-2, is KAGVTQTPRYLIKTRGQQVTLSCSPISGHRSVSWYQQTPGQGLQFLFEYFSETQRNKGNFPGRFSGRQFSNSRSEMNVSTLELGDSALYLCASSLEADYGYTFGSGTRLTVV.